Listed here are 14 T cell receptor beta chains from one sample, sequenced in a study of blood T cell repertoires in COVID-19. Using immunoSEQ multiplex PCR, the repertoire was profiled, and TCRdb retains in-frame clones only, with some absent. The profile shows about 230,000 clones, roughly 89% of them singletons. The material sequenced was PBMCs or T cells enriched from blood (not recorded which). Every receptor here comes from a woman aged 25 to 39 with acute COVID-19.

The rearrangement uses TRBV3-1 (or the pseudogene TRBV3-2) and TRBJ2-1; a possible D gene is TRBD2 (5 bases). Germline lookup yields CDR1 LGHDT and CDR2 YNNKEL (reference sequence). V was shortened by 8 bases and J by 5 bases, with 7 bases between the two germline ends. This CDR3 comprises 11 residues. CDR3 sequence reads: CASGRNNEQFF. The DNA for the CDR3 is TGTGCCAGCGGGAGAAACAATGAGCAGTTCTTC.

This sequence joins TRBV5-4 and TRBJ2-3; TRBD2 matches 11 bases. Looked up from germline, CDR1 is SGHNT and CDR2 is YYREEE (reference sequence). The CDR3 spans 17 residues. V lost 0 bases, J lost 0 bases, and 3 bases stayed unmatched. In DNA form, the CDR3 reads TGTGCCAGCAGCTTGGATTTAGCGGGGGGGAGCACAGATACGCAGTATTTT. Protein: CASSLDLAGGSTDTQYF. Combining the CDR3 with reference TRBV5-4 and TRBJ2-3 gives the whole variable domain ETGVTQSPTHLIKTRGQQVTLRCSSQSGHNTVSWYQQALGQGPQFIFQYYREEENGRGNFPPRFSGLQFPNYSSELNVNALELDDSALYLCASSLDLAGGSTDTQYFGPGTRLTVL.

This chain connects TRBV6-5 to TRBJ1-2, with D possibly TRBD1 on 6 matching bases. V was pared by 0 bases and J by 4 bases, with 12 bases between. The germline V gene has CDR1 MNHEY and CDR2 SVGAGI. The CDR3 runs to 15 residues. CDR3 amino acids: CASSYSRVGGYGYTF. CDR3 DNA sequence: TGTGCCAGCAGTTACTCGAGGGTAGGGGGCTATGGCTACACCTTC.

J is TRBJ2-5 and V is TRBV6-5, with 8 bases identical to TRBD1. After removal of 2 bases from V and 4 bases from J, the junction contained 3 bases not matched to a gene. The CDR3 length is 14 residues. Germline V lookup: CDR1 MNHEY, CDR2 SVGAGI. CDR3 nucleotide sequence: TGTGCCAGCAGTTACCAGGGGGCTGGAGAGACCCAGTACTTC. Its protein product is CASSYQGAGETQYF.

A note on this clone: The junction differs from germline at one of its ends, possibly a read error. This sequence joins TRBV4-1 and TRBJ2-5; 14 bases agree with TRBD2. The CDR3 covers 14 residues. The germline V gene encodes CDR1 MGHRA and CDR2 YSYEKL. CDR3 residues: CASSHQTSGGAQDF. The CDR3 coding sequence is TGCGCCAGCAGCCACCAGACTAGCGGGGGGGCTCAGGACTTC.

With respect to this clone: An end of the junction differs from the germline gene, which may be a read error. The chain links TRBV6-2 or TRBV6-3 to TRBJ2-7; 15 nucleotides agree with TRBD2. From germline, CDR1 is MNHEY and CDR2 SVGEGT. There are 17 residues in the CDR3. The CDR3 DNA follows: TGTGCCGGCAGTCCATCGGGACTAGCGGGGGGCTCCTACGAGCAGTACTTC. Protein product: CAGSPSGLAGGSYEQYF.

The rearrangement uses TRBV7-9 and TRBJ2-7; 7 nucleotides agree with TRBD1. The V segment lost 5 bases and the J segment 3 bases; nucleotides outside the gene matches: 7. CDR3 length equals 14 residues. Germline CDR1 SEHNR, CDR2 FQNEAQ (reference sequence). The CDR3 DNA reads TGTGCCAGCAGCAGCCGGGACAGATACTACGAGCAGTACTTC. The encoded protein is CASSSRDRYYEQYF.

The J gene is TRBJ2-3, the V gene TRBV10-1; 7 bases agree with TRBD2. The CDR3 runs 16 residues. J was trimmed by 7 bases and V by 0 bases; bases with no gene match: 10. Germline loops: CDR1 WNHNN, CDR2 SYGVQD (reference sequence). The CDR3 reads CASSESIGGGGYTQYF. CDR3 nucleotide sequence: TGCGCCAGCAGTGAGTCGATTGGTGGCGGGGGATATACGCAGTATTTT.

The chain joins TRBV24-1 to TRBJ2-7; tentative D call: TRBD1 (5 bases). The CDR3 has 14 amino acids. The V and J ends lost 8 bases and 2 bases respectively, with 15 bases between them. Germline V gene data show CDR1 as KGHDR and CDR2 as SFDVKD. CDR3 amino acids: CATTEYKGPYEQYF. For the CDR3, the DNA is TGTGCCACCACTGAGTATAAGGGGCCCTACGAGCAGTACTTC.

This clone has only one observation. This chain uses TRBV5-1 with TRBJ2-2; D is uncertain. The CDR3 extends over 14 amino acids. V lost 0 bases and J lost 2, with 5 bases in between. In germline, CDR1 is SGHRS, CDR2 YFSETQ. CDR3 bases: TGCGCCAGCAGCTTGGAACTTAACACCGGGGAGCTGTTTTTT. The encoded protein is CASSLELNTGELFF. Together with reference TRBV5-1 and TRBJ2-2, the CDR3 gives the full variable domain: KAGVTQTPRYLIKTRGQQVTLSCSPISGHRSVSWYQQTPGQGLQFLFEYFSETQRNKGNFPGRFSGRQFSNSRSEMNVSTLELGDSALYLCASSLELNTGELFFGEGSRLTVL.

The rearrangement uses TRBV7-2 and TRBJ1-3; D is undetermined. Germline CDR1 SGHTA, CDR2 FQGNSA. Trimming shortened V by 1 base and J by 4 bases, and 11 bases separated the two germline ends. This CDR3 is built from 15 residues. CDR3 region: CASSLERAGGNTIYF. CDR3 nucleotides: TGTGCCAGCAGCTTAGAGAGGGCAGGAGGAAACACCATATATTTT.

The CDR3 loop is CASSLPGGLNTEAFF. The CDR3 nucleotides are TGTGCCAGCAGCTTACCAGGGGGGCTGAACACTGAAGCTTTCTTT. V gene TRBV5-6 combines with J gene TRBJ1-1; 7 bases are a match to TRBD1. Per the germline V gene, CDR1 is SGHDT and CDR2 is YYEEEE. With V trimmed by 2 bases and J by 0 bases, 4 bases remained unmatched. CDR3 length: 15 amino acids.

This rearrangement joins TRBV7-9 to TRBJ1-2; a weak D match, TRBD1 (5 bases). The CDR3 consists of 14 residues. CDR1 and CDR2 (germline): SEHNR, FQNEAQ (reference sequence). V lost 0 bases and J lost 7, with 12 bases in between. CDR3 nucleotide sequence: TGTGCCAGCAGCTTAGCCGGAGGGGAAAGTGGCTACACCTTC. This gives the protein CASSLAGGESGYTF.

The chain carries TRBV7-9 and TRBJ2-5; the match to TRBD1 covers 8 bases. Germline trimming cut 3 bases from V and 0 bases from J; bases unmatched to any gene: 3. The CDR3 runs 15 residues. Germline CDR1 and CDR2: SEHNR and FQNEAQ (reference sequence). The CDR3 nucleotides read TGTGCCAGCAGCTTCAGGACAGGGTACCAAGAGACCCAGTACTTC. It specifies CASSFRTGYQETQYF.